Listed here are 19 T cell receptor beta chains from one sample, sequenced in a study of blood T cell repertoires in COVID-19. Measured with immunoSEQ multiplex PCR; TCRdb has only the in-frame clones, and not every one. This sample has roughly 200,000 clones, with more than 80% found just once. Material: peripheral blood. These receptors were taken from a woman under 40 with COVID-19, enrolled during active disease.

CDR3 nucleotide sequence: TGTGCCAGCAGTCGAGTCGGGACAGGGGGCTTACAAGAGACCCAGTACTTC. Encoded protein: CASSRVGTGGLQETQYF. The chain employs TRBV6-6 and TRBJ2-5; 12 nucleotides match TRBD1. V trimming: 5 bases; J trimming: 2 bases; junction bases outside the gene matches: 9. The germline gives CDR1 MNHNY, CDR2 SVGAGI (reference sequence). CDR3 length: 17 amino acids.

The chain recombines TRBV6-5 with TRBJ2-2, with D perhaps TRBD1 (5 bases). Trimming cost V 4 bases and J 5 bases, with 8 bases left between them. CDR1 is MNHEY, CDR2 SVGAGI, per germline. CDR3 length: 13 amino acids. CDR3 in DNA: TGTGCCAGCAGTTCTAGGGGTACCGGGGAGCTGTTTTTT. It translates to CASSSRGTGELFF.

V and J are TRBV30 and TRBJ1-4; TRBD1 is a possible D gene (6 bases). Germline CDR1 reads GTSNPN; CDR2 reads SVGIG (reference sequence). Trimming left V 5 bases short and J 1 base short, with 17 bases between. The CDR3 has 16 residues. The CDR3 nucleotides are TGTGCCTGGTTGAACAGGGAAGGTGGAACTAATGAAAAACTGTTTTTT. The encoded protein is CAWLNREGGTNEKLFF.

This chain connects TRBV18 to TRBJ2-7; possible D gene TRBD1, 6 bases. V dropped 2 bases and J dropped 5 bases, with 16 bases sitting between them. This CDR3 comprises 15 residues. Germline CDR1 is KGHSH and CDR2 is LQKENI. CDR3 region: CASSPAQGRSHEQYF. In DNA, the CDR3 is TGTGCCAGCTCACCAGCGCAGGGGCGGTCACACGAGCAGTACTTC.

The V gene is TRBV28, the J gene TRBJ1-1, with TRBD1 matching over 9 bases. This CDR3 region has 18 residues. V lost 5 bases and J lost 0; bases outside the gene matches: 13. Per the germline V gene, CDR1 is MDHEN and CDR2 is SYDVKM. Here the CDR3 reads CASSKTSGTGFMNTEAFF. In DNA form, the CDR3 reads TGTGCCAGCAGTAAAACCTCCGGGACAGGGTTCATGAACACTGAAGCTTTCTTT.

The CDR3, as DNA: TGTGCCAGCAGCCCCAGCGTCCCAGCCTACGAGCAGTACTTC. Translating gives CASSPSVPAYEQYF. V usage is TRBV27 and J usage is TRBJ2-7, with D uncertain. CDR3 length: 14 amino acids. Germline CDR1 reads MNHEY; CDR2 reads SMNVEV (reference sequence). The V end was cut by 6 bases, the J end by 2 bases, with 14 bases between.

This chain uses TRBV28 with TRBJ2-1; 12 positions match TRBD2. The CDR3 sequence is 15 residues long. The ends lost 7 bases at V and 8 bases at J; junction bases unmatched: 9. Germline assignment: CDR1 MDHEN and CDR2 SYDVKM. CDR3 amino acids: CASTLGLAGGDEQFF. The CDR3 DNA is TGTGCCAGCACCCTGGGCCTAGCGGGGGGGGATGAGCAGTTCTTC.

The rearrangement joins TRBV9 to TRBJ2-2, with a weak D call TRBD2 (6 bases). From germline, CDR1 is SGDLS and CDR2 YYNGEE. There are 16 residues in the CDR3. Between the trimmed V and J ends, which lost 4 bases and 5 bases, there was a span of 18 bases. CDR3 in amino acids: CASSPRREEWTGELFF. The CDR3 DNA sequence: TGTGCCAGCAGCCCCAGGAGGGAGGAATGGACCGGGGAGCTGTTTTTT.

This chain connects TRBV24-1 to TRBJ2-7, with TRBD1 matching over 11 bases. The CDR3 contains 23 residues. CDR1 is KGHDR and CDR2 is SFDVKD in the germline V gene. V dropped 1 base and J dropped 0; count of bases not matched to a gene: 22. The CDR3 DNA follows: TGTGCCACCAGTGATTTCCTCCAATTAACCGGGACAGGGGGATCAAGGAGCTCCTACGAGCAGTACTTC. Residues: CATSDFLQLTGTGGSRSSYEQYF.

The V call is TRBV27, the J call TRBJ1-2; 9 bases are a match to TRBD1. The germline CDR1 and CDR2 sequences are MNHEY and SMNVEV (reference sequence). Trimming at V came to 6 bases and at J to 3 bases, leaving 5 bases not matched to a gene. The CDR3 runs 14 residues. This CDR3 is CASSLRTGDYGYTF. DNA of the CDR3: TGTGCCAGCAGCCTCCGGACAGGGGACTATGGCTACACCTTC.

The chain carries TRBV13 and TRBJ2-7; 10 bases are a match to TRBD1. CDR3 length: 15 residues. The V and J ends lost 5 bases and 3 bases, in that order; junction bases with no gene match: 7. Germline V CDR1 and CDR2: PRHDT, FYEKMQ (reference sequence). The chain's CDR3 is CASSPKGQGSYEQYF. Written as DNA, the CDR3 is TGTGCCAGCAGCCCAAAGGGACAGGGGAGCTACGAGCAGTACTTC.

The chain uses TRBV5-1 and TRBJ2-7, with 7 bases lining up with TRBD1. Germline values: CDR1 SGHRS, CDR2 YFSETQ. J lost 1 base, V lost 4 bases, and 5 bases had no gene match. This CDR3 is built from 14 residues. In DNA, the CDR3 is TGCGCCAGCAGCAGGCCAGGGGGTTCCTACGAGCAGTACTTC. This gives the protein CASSRPGGSYEQYF. Together with reference TRBV5-1 and TRBJ2-7, the CDR3 gives the full variable domain: KAGVTQTPRYLIKTRGQQVTLSCSPISGHRSVSWYQQTPGQGLQFLFEYFSETQRNKGNFPGRFSGRQFSNSRSEMNVSTLELGDSALYLCASSRPGGSYEQYFGPGTRLTVT.

The rearrangement uses TRBV27 and TRBJ1-2; D is perhaps TRBD1 (5 bases). The V and J ends lost 5 bases and 2 bases respectively, with 12 bases between them. CDR3 size: 14 residues. Germline CDR1 and CDR2: MNHEY and SMNVEV (reference sequence). The CDR3 DNA sequence: TGTGCCAGCAGTCCCCAACAGGACAACTATGGCTACACCTTC. It specifies CASSPQQDNYGYTF.

In its sample, this clone was seen a few times. V gene TRBV3-1 (or the pseudogene TRBV3-2) combines with J gene TRBJ2-7, with 11 bases identical to TRBD2. The CDR3 is 14 residues long. Germline V gene lookup returns CDR1 LGHDT and CDR2 YNNKEL (reference sequence). The V segment lost 4 bases and the J segment 6 bases; nucleotides outside the gene matches: 5. CDR3 sequence: CASSLPGLAAEQYF. In DNA, the CDR3 is TGTGCCAGCAGCCTACCGGGACTAGCGGCCGAGCAGTACTTC.

The chain has TRBV7-3 and TRBJ2-7, with TRBD2 matching 7 bases. V shed 2 bases, J shed 4 bases, and the junction held 8 bases outside the gene matches. The germline CDR1 and CDR2 sequences are SGHTA and FQGTGA. The CDR3 runs 15 residues. The CDR3 loop reads CASSLGGGVEYEQYF. The CDR3 DNA sequence: TGTGCCAGCAGCTTAGGGGGAGGGGTAGAGTACGAGCAGTACTTC.

This clone came up many times. The chain joins TRBV6-5 to TRBJ2-2; D perhaps matches TRBD2 (6 bases). V lost 6 bases and J lost 3, with 8 bases in between. This CDR3 contains 13 residues. CDR1 MNHEY and CDR2 SVGAGI come from the germline V gene. The CDR3 coding sequence is TGTGCCAGCAGCGGGGGAGACACCGGGGAGCTGTTTTTT. Its protein is CASSGGDTGELFF.

This chain uses TRBV5-5 with TRBJ1-6; 8 bases are shared with TRBD1. V was clipped by 5 bases and J by 7 bases; unmatched bases: 8. Per germline, CDR1 SGHKS and CDR2 YYEKEE (reference sequence). CDR3 length: 15 amino acids. CDR3 in amino acids: CASRPTGANNSPLHF. CDR3 nucleotides: TGTGCCAGCAGGCCGACAGGGGCCAACAATTCACCCCTCCACTTT.

This clone was recorded only once. The chain has TRBV7-2 and TRBJ2-7; unclear D gene. CDR3 length: 13 residues. Trimming shortened V by 2 bases and J by 6 bases, and 11 bases separated the two germline ends. Germline V gene data show CDR1 as SGHTA and CDR2 as FQGNSA. In DNA form, the CDR3 reads TGTGCCAGCAGCTTACCTAGTCCCATCGAGCAGTACTTC. Residues: CASSLPSPIEQYF.

This chain uses TRBV27 with TRBJ2-1, with 14 bases fitting TRBD2. The CDR3 runs to 14 residues. Germline V gene data show CDR1 as MNHEY and CDR2 as SMNVEV (reference sequence). Trimming took 8 bases from V and 7 from J; bases not matched to a gene: 4. The CDR3, as DNA: TGTGCCAGCTGGGGACTAGCGGGGGTAAATGAGCAGTTCTTC. The encoded protein is CASWGLAGVNEQFF.